The rows below give T cell receptor beta chains drawn from one sample of a study of blood T cell repertoires in COVID-19. Sequencing used immunoSEQ multiplex PCR; TCRdb keeps in-frame clones, though not all of them. The repertoire holds approximately 200,000 clones, with more than 85% as singletons. The sample comprised peripheral blood. The receptor set was obtained from a man aged 30 to 45 with acute or convalescent COVID-19. The CDR3 runs from the conserved cysteine through the conserved F or W. Each record gives: D gene, V gene, clone size, J gene, CDR3 DNA, CDR3 protein. D genes are given only for firm matches. Clone size is stated in some rows and not others, as once, few, many or a class when expanded.

d_call: TRBD2; v_call: TRBV30; clone_size: .; j_call: TRBJ2-2; cdr3_nt: TGTGCCTGGAAATATCTAGCGGGACCGAACACCGGGGAGCTGTTTTTT; cdr3_aa: CAWKYLAGPNTGELFF
d_call: .; v_call: TRBV19; clone_size: .; j_call: TRBJ2-1; cdr3_nt: TGTGCCAGTAGTGAAGGGGGCTCCTACAATGAGCAGTTCTTC; cdr3_aa: CASSEGGSYNEQFF
d_call: .; v_call: TRBV5-4; clone_size: .; j_call: TRBJ2-7; cdr3_nt: TGTGCCAGCAGCTCGACAAGTGGTTACGAGCAGTACTTC; cdr3_aa: CASSSTSGYEQYF
d_call: TRBD1; v_call: TRBV5-1; clone_size: .; j_call: TRBJ1-1; cdr3_nt: TGCGCCAGCAGCGGGGCACAGGGGTGGGGCACTGAAGCTTTCTTT; cdr3_aa: CASSGAQGWGTEAFF
d_call: .; v_call: TRBV18; clone_size: few; j_call: TRBJ1-5; cdr3_nt: TGTGCCAGCTCACCACGCGTGGGGCATCAGCCCCAGCATTTT; cdr3_aa: CASSPRVGHQPQHF
d_call: TRBD1; v_call: TRBV5-1; clone_size: .; j_call: TRBJ2-1; cdr3_nt: TGCGCCAGCAGCTTGTACAGGGGGCGCAATGAGCAGTTCTTC; cdr3_aa: CASSLYRGRNEQFF
d_call: .; v_call: TRBV27; clone_size: .; j_call: TRBJ1-5; cdr3_nt: TGTGCCAGCAGTCCCGGAGGGAGCAATCAGCCCCAGCATTTT; cdr3_aa: CASSPGGSNQPQHF
d_call: .; v_call: TRBV28; clone_size: .; j_call: TRBJ1-4; cdr3_nt: TGTGCCAGCAGGGCGGGACCAAATGAAAAACTGTTTTTT; cdr3_aa: CASRAGPNEKLFF
d_call: .; v_call: TRBV6-1; clone_size: few; j_call: TRBJ2-2; cdr3_nt: TGTGCCAGCAGTGAATCCGGGACACAGAACACCGGGGAGCTGTTTTTT; cdr3_aa: CASSESGTQNTGELFF
d_call: TRBD1; v_call: TRBV18; clone_size: .; j_call: TRBJ1-2; cdr3_nt: TGTGCCAGCTCTGTCCAGGGGGGCAACTATGGCTACACCTTC; cdr3_aa: CASSVQGGNYGYTF
d_call: TRBD1; v_call: TRBV27; clone_size: .; j_call: TRBJ2-3; cdr3_nt: TGTGCCAGTCGCTTTACAGGGGTTGGAGATACGCAGTATTTT; cdr3_aa: CASRFTGVGDTQYF
d_call: TRBD1; v_call: TRBV30; clone_size: .; j_call: TRBJ2-4; cdr3_nt: TGTGCCTGGAGTGAGTCCGGACAGGCCTTAGCCAAAAACATTCAGTACTTC; cdr3_aa: CAWSESGQALAKNIQYF
d_call: TRBD1; v_call: TRBV27; clone_size: .; j_call: TRBJ2-7; cdr3_nt: TGTGCCAGCAGGACACCCCGGGACAGCTCCTACGAGCAGTACTTC; cdr3_aa: CASRTPRDSSYEQYF
d_call: .; v_call: TRBV7-2; clone_size: once; j_call: TRBJ1-5; cdr3_nt: TGTGCCAGCAGCTTAGGGGGTCTGAGGGTGCGGCAGCCCCAGCATTTT; cdr3_aa: CASSLGGLRVRQPQHF
d_call: .; v_call: TRBV18; clone_size: .; j_call: TRBJ1-4; cdr3_nt: TGTGCCAGCTCACGGTCCCGGGAGGGCGAAAAACTGTTTTTT; cdr3_aa: CASSRSREGEKLFF
d_call: .; v_call: TRBV7-3; clone_size: .; j_call: TRBJ2-6; cdr3_nt: TGTGCCAGCAGCTTAACCCGGGTACAACCCAACGTCCTGACTTTC; cdr3_aa: CASSLTRVQPNVLTF
d_call: .; v_call: TRBV11-2; clone_size: once; j_call: TRBJ2-1; cdr3_nt: TGTGCCAGCAGCTTAGCCCCCCGGCGGTCTACGTATGAGCAGTTCTTC; cdr3_aa: CASSLAPRRSTYEQFF
d_call: .; v_call: TRBV11-2; clone_size: few; j_call: TRBJ2-2; cdr3_nt: TGTGCCAGCAGCTTATGGCCAGCCGGGGAGCTGTTTTTT; cdr3_aa: CASSLWPAGELFF
d_call: .; v_call: TRBV6-1; clone_size: once; j_call: TRBJ2-3; cdr3_nt: TGTGCCAGCAGTGAAGATCTGCGGGGTTCCACAGATACGCAGTATTTT; cdr3_aa: CASSEDLRGSTDTQYF
d_call: TRBD1; v_call: TRBV15; clone_size: .; j_call: TRBJ1-1; cdr3_nt: TGTGCCACCAGCAGATTTGGGACAGGGGACACTGAAGCTTTCTTT; cdr3_aa: CATSRFGTGDTEAFF
d_call: TRBD2; v_call: TRBV7-9; clone_size: .; j_call: TRBJ2-1; cdr3_nt: TGTGCCAGCAGCCACGGAGCTAGCGGGAGCAACAATGAGCAGTTCTTC; cdr3_aa: CASSHGASGSNNEQFF
d_call: .; v_call: TRBV6-2/TRBV6-3; clone_size: .; j_call: TRBJ1-5; cdr3_nt: TGTGCCAGCAGTGCGACCACAGGGCCTCCAAGCAATCAGCCCCAGCATTTT; cdr3_aa: CASSATTGPPSNQPQHF
d_call: TRBD1; v_call: TRBV3-1/TRBV3-2; clone_size: .; j_call: TRBJ1-1; cdr3_nt: TGTGCCAGCCAGGACAGGGGAGTTACTGAAGCTTTCTTT; cdr3_aa: CASQDRGVTEAFF
d_call: TRBD1; v_call: TRBV19; clone_size: .; j_call: TRBJ1-5; cdr3_nt: TGTGCCAGTAGTATAAGGGGACAGGGGGCGATTCAGCCCCAGCATTTT; cdr3_aa: CASSIRGQGAIQPQHF
d_call: .; v_call: TRBV21-1; clone_size: .; j_call: TRBJ1-5; cdr3_nt: TGTGCCACCAACGAGACGACGGGGAGCAATCAGCCCCAGCATTTT; cdr3_aa: CATNETTGSNQPQHF
d_call: TRBD1; v_call: TRBV30; clone_size: .; j_call: TRBJ1-4; cdr3_nt: TGTGCCTGGAGCGGGGGACAGGGGACTAATGAAAAACTGTTTTTT; cdr3_aa: CAWSGGQGTNEKLFF
d_call: TRBD2; v_call: TRBV3-1/TRBV3-2; clone_size: few; j_call: TRBJ2-1; cdr3_nt: TGTGCCAGCAGAGCGACCGGGACTAGCGGAATCTATGAGCAGTTCTTC; cdr3_aa: CASRATGTSGIYEQFF
d_call: .; v_call: TRBV28; clone_size: .; j_call: TRBJ1-2; cdr3_nt: TGTGCCACCGGGTCCCTTAACTATGGCTACACCTTC; cdr3_aa: CATGSLNYGYTF
d_call: TRBD1; v_call: TRBV2; clone_size: .; j_call: TRBJ1-5; cdr3_nt: TGTGCCAGCAGAGACAGGGGGAATAGCAATCAGCCCCAGCATTTT; cdr3_aa: CASRDRGNSNQPQHF
d_call: .; v_call: TRBV29-1; clone_size: .; j_call: TRBJ2-2; cdr3_nt: TGCAGCGTAGTGGGGACTACCGGGGAGCTGTTTTTT; cdr3_aa: CSVVGTTGELFF
d_call: TRBD1; v_call: TRBV10-3; clone_size: .; j_call: TRBJ1-2; cdr3_nt: TGTGCCATCAAATTGACAGGGGGTGGCTATGGCTACACCTTC; cdr3_aa: CAIKLTGGGYGYTF
d_call: .; v_call: TRBV30; clone_size: .; j_call: TRBJ2-1; cdr3_nt: TGTGCCTGGATGGGTGGCTCGGAGAGAATCGATGAGCAGTTCTTC; cdr3_aa: CAWMGGSERIDEQFF
d_call: .; v_call: TRBV5-1; clone_size: once; j_call: TRBJ1-1; cdr3_nt: TGCGCCAGCAGCGCCACGGCTGGCTTACGGGACACTGAAGCTTTCTTT; cdr3_aa: CASSATAGLRDTEAFF
d_call: .; v_call: TRBV18; clone_size: .; j_call: TRBJ1-1; cdr3_nt: TGTGCCAGCTCACCATCCACCCGCGGACAGTACACTGAAGCTTTCTTT; cdr3_aa: CASSPSTRGQYTEAFF
d_call: .; v_call: TRBV7-9; clone_size: .; j_call: TRBJ2-2; cdr3_nt: TGTGCCAGCACCACCCTCGGGGGTCCCGGGGAGCTGTTTTTT; cdr3_aa: CASTTLGGPGELFF
d_call: TRBD1; v_call: TRBV6-5; clone_size: .; j_call: TRBJ1-6; cdr3_nt: TGTGCCGGTGGAAGGACAGGGGACTCACCCCTCCACTTT; cdr3_aa: CAGGRTGDSPLHF
d_call: .; v_call: TRBV29-1; clone_size: .; j_call: TRBJ2-3; cdr3_nt: TGCAGCGCCCAGGGAAGCACAGATACGCAGTATTTT; cdr3_aa: CSAQGSTDTQYF
d_call: TRBD1; v_call: TRBV5-7; clone_size: .; j_call: TRBJ2-7; cdr3_nt: TGTGCCAGCAGTCCGGACAGGCCCTACGAGCAGTACTTC; cdr3_aa: CASSPDRPYEQYF
d_call: .; v_call: TRBV15; clone_size: .; j_call: TRBJ1-1; cdr3_nt: TGTGCCACCTCCCTTCACACGGAGGGCACTGAAGCTTTCTTT; cdr3_aa: CATSLHTEGTEAFF
d_call: TRBD1; v_call: TRBV29-1; clone_size: few; j_call: TRBJ2-1; cdr3_nt: TGCAGCGGTTGGGACAGCTACAATGAGCAGTTCTTC; cdr3_aa: CSGWDSYNEQFF
d_call: TRBD2; v_call: TRBV7-7; clone_size: .; j_call: TRBJ2-2; cdr3_nt: TGTGCTAGCAGCTTAGCGGGAGGGCCCAGCACCGGGGAGCTGTTTTTT; cdr3_aa: CASSLAGGPSTGELFF
d_call: TRBD1; v_call: TRBV25-1; clone_size: .; j_call: TRBJ2-2; cdr3_nt: TGTCAAAAGGGGGCAGGGACGGGGACCGGGGAGCTGTTTTTT; cdr3_aa: CQKGAGTGTGELFF
d_call: .; v_call: TRBV18; clone_size: .; j_call: TRBJ2-7; cdr3_nt: TGTGCCAGCTCACCATTGGAATCAGGGGCTAGGTACGAGCAGTACTTC; cdr3_aa: CASSPLESGARYEQYF
d_call: TRBD1; v_call: TRBV4-1; clone_size: .; j_call: TRBJ2-7; cdr3_nt: TGCGCCAGCAGCCCGGGACAGGGGGCCTACGAGCAGTACTTC; cdr3_aa: CASSPGQGAYEQYF
d_call: .; v_call: TRBV5-1; clone_size: .; j_call: TRBJ1-1; cdr3_nt: TGCGCCAGCAGCTTGGAGCCCTTCGTGAACACTGAAGCTTTCTTT; cdr3_aa: CASSLEPFVNTEAFF
d_call: TRBD2; v_call: TRBV5-1; clone_size: .; j_call: TRBJ2-4; cdr3_nt: TGCGCCAGCAGCTTAGCGGGGCAGGGCTCGGGCATTCAGTACTTC; cdr3_aa: CASSLAGQGSGIQYF
d_call: TRBD1; v_call: TRBV5-4; clone_size: once; j_call: TRBJ2-1; cdr3_nt: TGTGCCAGCAGCTCAGGGGGCTTTAGCCACAATGAGCAGTTCTTC; cdr3_aa: CASSSGGFSHNEQFF
d_call: .; v_call: TRBV19; clone_size: .; j_call: TRBJ1-4; cdr3_nt: TGTGCCAGTAGGGAGGCTAATGAAAAACTGTTTTTT; cdr3_aa: CASREANEKLFF
d_call: .; v_call: TRBV19; clone_size: .; j_call: TRBJ1-5; cdr3_nt: TGTGCCAGTAGTATCCCTTCGTTGAATCAGCCCCAGCATTTT; cdr3_aa: CASSIPSLNQPQHF